This passage covers 10 T cell receptor beta chains from one sample sequenced in a study of blood T cell repertoires in COVID-19. Assay: immunoSEQ multiplex PCR; the TCRdb copy retains only in-frame clones and omits some. The data hold tens of thousands of clones, with about 70% observed a single time. The sample comprised peripheral blood. These receptors originate from a woman aged 70 to 79 with acute or convalescent COVID-19.

By share, this clone counts as medium-sized. V is TRBV7-9 and J is TRBJ1-1, with D perhaps matching TRBD1 (5 bases). CDR3 length equals 14 residues. Trimming left V 1 base short and J 2 bases short, with 8 bases between. The germline V gene has CDR1 SEHNR and CDR2 FQNEAQ (reference sequence). CDR3 bases: TGTGCCAGCAGCTTAGGAACAGGTAACACTGAAGCTTTCTTT. This sequence encodes CASSLGTGNTEAFF.

The chain couples TRBV6-5 to TRBJ2-5, with D tentatively TRBD1 (6 bases). The germline V gene has CDR1 MNHEY and CDR2 SVGAGI. The CDR3 has 13 residues. Trimming took off 6 bases at V and 6 bases at J, with 14 bases between the two ends. The CDR3 DNA reads TGTGCCAGCAGATCTCAGGGGCGAAAGACCCAGTACTTC. It encodes CASRSQGRKTQYF.

The rearrangement links TRBV7-8 to TRBJ1-1, with TRBD1 identical over 11 bases. This CDR3 comprises 18 residues. Per the germline V gene, CDR1 is SGHVS and CDR2 is FQNEAQ. V lost 3 bases to trimming and J lost 3 bases; unmatched junction nucleotides: 12. The CDR3 DNA sequence: TGTGCCAGCAGCTTGGGGAGCGGACAGGGGGCTTTCGACACTGAAGCTTTCTTT. It specifies CASSLGSGQGAFDTEAFF. Combining the CDR3 with reference TRBV7-8 and TRBJ1-1 gives the whole variable domain GAGVSQSPRYKVAKRGQDVALRCDPISGHVSLFWYQQALGQGPEFLTYFQNEAQLDKSGLPSDRFFAERPEGSVSTLKIQRTQQEDSAVYLCASSLGSGQGAFDTEAFFGQGTRLTVV.

This chain uses TRBV9 with TRBJ2-4; a weak D match, TRBD2 (7 bases). This CDR3 has 17 amino acids. The germline V gene has CDR1 SGDLS and CDR2 YYNGEE. V dropped 3 bases and J dropped 1 base, with 17 bases sitting between them. Here the CDR3 DNA reads TGTGCCAGCAGCGAGGGGGAGGGGACTTCCGCCAAAAACATTCAGTACTTC. It yields the protein CASSEGEGTSAKNIQYF.

The V and J genes are TRBV5-5 and TRBJ2-3; TRBD1 is a possible D gene (6 bases). The CDR3 covers 15 residues. Germline lookup yields CDR1 SGHKS and CDR2 YYEKEE (reference sequence). V was shortened by 4 bases and J by 4 bases, with 16 bases between the two germline ends. DNA for the CDR3: TGTGCCAGCAGCAGTACAGGGAAGTTCGCAGATACGCAGTATTTT. Protein: CASSSTGKFADTQYF.

J is TRBJ1-1 and V is TRBV5-1, with TRBD1 matching 8 bases. CDR3 length: 16 residues. After removal of 4 bases from V and 11 bases from J, the junction contained 19 bases not matched to a gene. Germline V gives CDR1 SGHRS, CDR2 YFSETQ. DNA for the CDR3: TGCGCCAGCAGCCCCGGACAGGGACTGACGGCGAGAGGGGCTTTCTTT. Its protein is CASSPGQGLTARGAFF. The full variable domain, rest sourced from reference TRBV5-1 and TRBJ1-1, is KAGVTQTPRYLIKTRGQQVTLSCSPISGHRSVSWYQQTPGQGLQFLFEYFSETQRNKGNFPGRFSGRQFSNSRSEMNVSTLELGDSALYLCASSPGQGLTARGAFFGQGTRLTVV.

The table lists this clone with a count of one. The chain links TRBV2 to TRBJ1-5; tentative D call: TRBD1 (5 bases). The CDR3 runs 13 residues. The germline CDR1 and CDR2 sequences are SNHLY and FYNNEI. Trimming shortened V by 5 bases and J by 3 bases, and 8 bases separated the two germline ends. The CDR3 sequence is CASSHRHNQPQHF. CDR3 in DNA: TGTGCCAGCAGTCACAGGCACAATCAGCCCCAGCATTTT.

This clone was detected only once. V is TRBV5-1 and J is TRBJ1-3, with 7 bases identical to TRBD1. Trimming cost V 4 bases and J 4 bases; bases outside gene matches: 5. Per germline, CDR1 SGHRS and CDR2 YFSETQ. CDR3 length: 14 amino acids. The CDR3 DNA sequence: TGCGCCAGCAGCACCACAGGGGACGGAAACACCATATATTTT. It encodes CASSTTGDGNTIYF.

This clone was seen at least ten times. The chain carries TRBV19 and TRBJ2-1; D unresolved. Trimming stripped 3 bases from V and 5 bases from J, with 17 bases between. Germline values: CDR1 LNHDA, CDR2 SQIVND (reference sequence). The CDR3 extends over 16 amino acids. In DNA form, the CDR3 reads TGTGCCAGTAGTATCGAAGCCGGCGACTTAGACAATGAGCAGTTCTTC. As protein: CASSIEAGDLDNEQFF.

The chain couples TRBV3-1 (or the pseudogene TRBV3-2) to TRBJ1-6, with D unclear. Germline-derived CDR1 and CDR2 are LGHDT and YNNKEL (reference sequence). Trimming removed 4 bases from V and 7 bases from J, with 11 bases in between. The CDR3 has 14 amino acids. CDR3: CASSPLRENSPLHF. DNA for the CDR3: TGTGCCAGCAGCCCACTCCGGGAGAATTCACCCCTCCACTTT.